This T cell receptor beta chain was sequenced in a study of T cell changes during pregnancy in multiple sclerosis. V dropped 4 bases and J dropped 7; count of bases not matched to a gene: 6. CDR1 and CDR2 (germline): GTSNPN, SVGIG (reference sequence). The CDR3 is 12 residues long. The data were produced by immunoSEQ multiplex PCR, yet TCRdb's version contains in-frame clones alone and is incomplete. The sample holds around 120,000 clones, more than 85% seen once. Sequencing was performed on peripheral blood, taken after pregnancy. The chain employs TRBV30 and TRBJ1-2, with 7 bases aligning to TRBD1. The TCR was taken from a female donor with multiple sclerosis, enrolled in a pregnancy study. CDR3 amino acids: CAWKQGSFGYTF. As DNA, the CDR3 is TGTGCCTGGAAACAGGGGAGTTTTGGCTACACCTTC.